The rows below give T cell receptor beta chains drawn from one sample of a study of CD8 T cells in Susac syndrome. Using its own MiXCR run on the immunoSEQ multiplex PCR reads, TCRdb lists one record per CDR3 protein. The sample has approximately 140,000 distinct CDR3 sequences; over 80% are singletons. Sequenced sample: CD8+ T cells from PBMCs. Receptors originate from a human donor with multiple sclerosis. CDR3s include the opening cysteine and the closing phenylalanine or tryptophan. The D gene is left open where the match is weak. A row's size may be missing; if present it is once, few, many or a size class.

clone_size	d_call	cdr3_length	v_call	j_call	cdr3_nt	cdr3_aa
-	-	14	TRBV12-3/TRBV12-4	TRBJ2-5	TGTGCCAGCAGTTTTTGGGGGGCTGGCGAGACCCAGTACTTC	CASSFWGAGETQYF
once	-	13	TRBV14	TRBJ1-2	TGTGCCAGCAGCCCAGCCCGGGAGATTGGCTACACCTTC	CASSPAREIGYTF
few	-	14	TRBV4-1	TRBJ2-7	TGCGCCAGCAGCCAAGGGACAGATTACGCCGAGCAGTACTTC	CASSQGTDYAEQYF
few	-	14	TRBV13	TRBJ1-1	TGTGCCAGCAGCTTAGAAGAAGAAAACACTGAAGCTTTCTTT	CASSLEEENTEAFF
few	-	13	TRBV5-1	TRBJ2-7	TGCGCCAGCAGCCTCGACACCACCTACGAGCAGTACTTC	CASSLDTTYEQYF
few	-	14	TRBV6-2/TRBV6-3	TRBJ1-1	TGTGCCAGCAGTCCTTCCGGAGGGAACGCTGAAGCTTTCTTT	CASSPSGGNAEAFF
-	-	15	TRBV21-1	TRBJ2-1	TGTGCCAGCAGCAAAGGACAGGCCTCTTACAATGAGCAGTTCTTC	CASSKGQASYNEQFF
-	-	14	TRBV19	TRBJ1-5	TGTGCCAGTTGGACCGGGAACGGCTATCAGCCCCAGCATTTT	CASWTGNGYQPQHF
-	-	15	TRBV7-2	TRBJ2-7	TGTGCCAGCAGCTTCCCCGGGGAACCCACCTACGAGCAGTACTTC	CASSFPGEPTYEQYF
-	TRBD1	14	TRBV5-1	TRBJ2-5	TGCGCCAGCAGAAAGACAGGGGCGGGGGAGACCCAGTACTTC	CASRKTGAGETQYF
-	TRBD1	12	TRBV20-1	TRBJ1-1	TGCAGTGCTCCGGACAGGCGGAACCAGGCTTTCTTT	CSAPDRRNQAFF
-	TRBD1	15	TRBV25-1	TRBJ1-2	TGTGCCAGCAGTGAAAACAGGGACAGCCGCTATGGCTACACCTTC	CASSENRDSRYGYTF
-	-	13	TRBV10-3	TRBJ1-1	TGTGCCGTCATGGGAGATGGGAACACTGAAGCTTTCTTT	CAVMGDGNTEAFF
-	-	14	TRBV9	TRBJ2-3	TGTGCCAGCAGCCAAGAGGGCCTCACAGATACGCAGTATTTT	CASSQEGLTDTQYF
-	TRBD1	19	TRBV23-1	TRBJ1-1	TGCGCCAGCAGGAGGACCCGACAGGGCGTTTTCAAGTCGGGCACTGAAGCTTTCTTT	CASRRTRQGVFKSGTEAFF
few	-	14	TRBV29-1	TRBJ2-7	TGCAGCGTTCTAGGGCAGGACAGCTCCTATGAGCAGTACTTC	CSVLGQDSSYEQYF
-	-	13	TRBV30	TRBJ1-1	TGTGCCTGGAGCGACGGAATGAACACTGAAGCTTTCTTT	CAWSDGMNTEAFF
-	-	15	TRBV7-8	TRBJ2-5	TGTGCCAGCAGCTTATCCGGGGTGGTCGGTGAGACCCAGTACTTC	CASSLSGVVGETQYF
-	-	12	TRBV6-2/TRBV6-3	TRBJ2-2	TGTGCCAGCAGACAGGGAGGCGGGGAGCTGTTTTTT	CASRQGGGELFF
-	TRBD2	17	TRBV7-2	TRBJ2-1	TGTGCCAGCAGCTTAGGGCCCCTAGCGGGAGGAGTTCTAGAGCAGTTCTTC	CASSLGPLAGGVLEQFF
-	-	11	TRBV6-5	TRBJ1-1	TGTGCCAGCAGTTACGGGGGAGTAGCTTTCTTT	CASSYGGVAFF
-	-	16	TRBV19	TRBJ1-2	TGTGCCAGTAGTATAGGAGGGGACGGAGGATTCTATGGCTACACCTTC	CASSIGGDGGFYGYTF
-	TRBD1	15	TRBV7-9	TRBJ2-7	TGTGCCAGCAGCATCCGGGACAGTCTCAACTACGAGCAGTACTTC	CASSIRDSLNYEQYF
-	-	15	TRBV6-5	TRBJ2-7	TGTGCCAGCAGTCCCGGATGGGGTTCGTCCTACGAGCAGTACTTC	CASSPGWGSSYEQYF
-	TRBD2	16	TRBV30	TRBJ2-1	TGTGCCTGGAGTGTACAACTAGCGGGGGCCTACAATGAGCAGTTCTTC	CAWSVQLAGAYNEQFF
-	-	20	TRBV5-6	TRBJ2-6	TGTGCCAGCAGCTTGCTTCTTTACGGGGGAACCTTCTCTGGGGCCAACGTCCTGACTTTC	CASSLLLYGGTFSGANVLTF
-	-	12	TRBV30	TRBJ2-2	TGTGCCTCAATCGAGAGGGGAAAGGAGCTGTTTTTT	CASIERGKELFF
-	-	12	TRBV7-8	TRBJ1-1	TGTGCCAGCAGCCCCAGTAGCGCTGAAGCTTTCTTT	CASSPSSAEAFF
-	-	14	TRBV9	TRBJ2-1	TGTGCCAGCAGCGGGGATTCGTACTACAATGAGCAGTTCTTC	CASSGDSYYNEQFF
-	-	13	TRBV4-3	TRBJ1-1	TGCGCCAGCAGCCAAGTAGTGAACACTGAAGCTTTCTTT	CASSQVVNTEAFF
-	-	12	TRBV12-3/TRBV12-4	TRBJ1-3	TGTGCCAGCAGTTTCGGGGAAAACACCATATATTTT	CASSFGENTIYF
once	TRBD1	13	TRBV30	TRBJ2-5	TGTGCCTGGAGTCAGGGGGCAAGGGAGACCCAGTACTTC	CAWSQGARETQYF
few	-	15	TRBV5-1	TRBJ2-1	TGCGCCAGCAGCTTGGCTCCGGGGCTTTACAATGAGCAGTTCTTC	CASSLAPGLYNEQFF
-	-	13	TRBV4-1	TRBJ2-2	TGCGCCAGCAGCCAAGATGGGCTGGGGGAGCTGTTTTTT	CASSQDGLGELFF
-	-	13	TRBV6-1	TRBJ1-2	TGTGCCAGCACTACGGGACCTAGCTATGGCTACACCTTC	CASTTGPSYGYTF
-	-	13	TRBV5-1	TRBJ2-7	TGTGCCAGCAGCTTGGTACAGTCCTACGAGCAGTACTTC	CASSLVQSYEQYF
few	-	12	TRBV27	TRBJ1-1	TGTGCCAGCAGTGGGATGAACACTGAAGCTTTCTTT	CASSGMNTEAFF
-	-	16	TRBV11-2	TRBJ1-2	TGTGCCAGCAGCTTGAGTCCAGGTGAACAGCTCTATGGCTACACCTTC	CASSLSPGEQLYGYTF
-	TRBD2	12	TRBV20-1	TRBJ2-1	TGCAGTGCGGGACTAGCGGCCAATGAGCAGTTCTTC	CSAGLAANEQFF
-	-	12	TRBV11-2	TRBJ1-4	TGTGCCAGCAGGGCAGCCGCGGAAAAACTGTTTTTT	CASRAAAEKLFF
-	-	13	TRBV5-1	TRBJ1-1	TGCGCCAGCAGCTTGGATAGGGGGACTGAAGCTTTCTTT	CASSLDRGTEAFF
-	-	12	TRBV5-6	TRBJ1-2	TGTGCCAGCAGTAATTGGGAGTATGGCTACACCTTC	CASSNWEYGYTF